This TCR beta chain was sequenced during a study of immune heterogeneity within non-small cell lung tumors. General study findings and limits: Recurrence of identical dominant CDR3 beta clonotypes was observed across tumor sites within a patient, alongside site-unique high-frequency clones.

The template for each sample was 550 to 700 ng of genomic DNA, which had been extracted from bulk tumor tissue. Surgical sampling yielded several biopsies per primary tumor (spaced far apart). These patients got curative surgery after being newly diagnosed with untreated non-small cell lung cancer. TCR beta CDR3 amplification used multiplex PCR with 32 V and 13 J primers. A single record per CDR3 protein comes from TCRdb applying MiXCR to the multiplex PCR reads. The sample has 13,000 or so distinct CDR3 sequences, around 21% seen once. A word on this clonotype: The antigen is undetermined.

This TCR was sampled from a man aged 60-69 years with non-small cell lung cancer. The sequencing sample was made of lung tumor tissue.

The CDR3 DNA reads TGCAGTGCTAGACCCGGACTAGCGGGAAGGGCGGAGACCCAGTACTTC. This encodes CSARPGLAGRAETQYF. The chain combines TRBV20-1 with TRBJ2-5, with 12 bases that match TRBD2. V shed 2 bases and J 5 bases; nucleotides not matched to a gene: 9. There are 16 residues in the CDR3. Germline V lookup: CDR1 DFQATT, CDR2 SNEGSKA (reference sequence).